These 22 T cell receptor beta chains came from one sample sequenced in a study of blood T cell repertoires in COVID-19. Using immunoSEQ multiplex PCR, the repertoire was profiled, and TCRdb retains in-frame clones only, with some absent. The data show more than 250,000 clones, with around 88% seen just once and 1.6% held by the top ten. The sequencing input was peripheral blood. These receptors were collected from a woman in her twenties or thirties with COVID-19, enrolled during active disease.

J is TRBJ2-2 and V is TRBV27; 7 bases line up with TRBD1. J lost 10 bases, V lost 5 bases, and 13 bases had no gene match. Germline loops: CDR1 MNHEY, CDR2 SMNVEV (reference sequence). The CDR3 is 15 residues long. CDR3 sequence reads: CASSVMTGMVVELFF. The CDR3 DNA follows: TGTGCCAGCAGTGTGATGACAGGGATGGTTGTGGAGCTGTTTTTT.

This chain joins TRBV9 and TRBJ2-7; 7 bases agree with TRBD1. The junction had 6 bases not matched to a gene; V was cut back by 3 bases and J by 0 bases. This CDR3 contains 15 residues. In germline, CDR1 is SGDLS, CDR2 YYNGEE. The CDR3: CASSAGQQSSYEQYF. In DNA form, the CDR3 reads TGTGCCAGCAGCGCGGGACAGCAGAGCTCCTACGAGCAGTACTTC.

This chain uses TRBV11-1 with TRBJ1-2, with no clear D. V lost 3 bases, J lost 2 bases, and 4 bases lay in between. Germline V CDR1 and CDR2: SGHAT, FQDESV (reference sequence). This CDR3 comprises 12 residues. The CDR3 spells CASSFGNYGYTF. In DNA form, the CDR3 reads TGTGCCAGCAGCTTCGGGAACTATGGCTACACCTTC.

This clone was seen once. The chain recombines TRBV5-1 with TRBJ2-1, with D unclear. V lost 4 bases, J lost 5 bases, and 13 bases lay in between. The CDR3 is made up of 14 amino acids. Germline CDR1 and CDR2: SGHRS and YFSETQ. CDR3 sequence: CASSPGSPDNEQFF. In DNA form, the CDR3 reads TGCGCCAGCAGCCCAGGCTCACCCGACAATGAGCAGTTCTTC.

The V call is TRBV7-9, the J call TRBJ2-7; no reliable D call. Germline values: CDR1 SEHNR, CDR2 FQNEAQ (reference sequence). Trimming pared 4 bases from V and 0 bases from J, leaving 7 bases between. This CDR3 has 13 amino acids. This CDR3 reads CASSSFSSYEQYF. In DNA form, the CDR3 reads TGTGCCAGCAGCTCCTTTTCCTCCTACGAGCAGTACTTC.

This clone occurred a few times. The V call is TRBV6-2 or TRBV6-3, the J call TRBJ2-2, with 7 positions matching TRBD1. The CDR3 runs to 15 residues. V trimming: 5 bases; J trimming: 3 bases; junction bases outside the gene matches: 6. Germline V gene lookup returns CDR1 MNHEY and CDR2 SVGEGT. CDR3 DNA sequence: TGTGCCAGCAGTACAGGGGCCGAGGACACCGGGGAGCTGTTTTTT. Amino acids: CASSTGAEDTGELFF.

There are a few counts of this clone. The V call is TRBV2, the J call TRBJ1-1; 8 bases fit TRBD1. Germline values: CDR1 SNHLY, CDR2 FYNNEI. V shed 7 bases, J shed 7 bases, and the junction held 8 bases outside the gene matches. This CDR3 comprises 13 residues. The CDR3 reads CASMPGQGGEAFF. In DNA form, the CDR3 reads TGTGCCAGCATGCCCGGACAGGGCGGTGAAGCTTTCTTT.

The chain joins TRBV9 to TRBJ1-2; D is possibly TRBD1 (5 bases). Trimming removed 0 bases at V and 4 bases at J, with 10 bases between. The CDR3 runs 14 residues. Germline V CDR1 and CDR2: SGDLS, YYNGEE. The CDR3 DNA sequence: TGTGCCAGCAGCGTAGGTTCAGGGCTCTATGGCTACACCTTC. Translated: CASSVGSGLYGYTF.

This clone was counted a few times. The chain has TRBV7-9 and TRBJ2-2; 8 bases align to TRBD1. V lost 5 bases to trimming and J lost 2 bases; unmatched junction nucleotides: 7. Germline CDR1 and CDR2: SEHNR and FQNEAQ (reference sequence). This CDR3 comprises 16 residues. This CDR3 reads CASSPPAGGNTGELFF. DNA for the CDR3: TGTGCCAGCAGCCCTCCGGCAGGGGGCAACACCGGGGAGCTGTTTTTT.

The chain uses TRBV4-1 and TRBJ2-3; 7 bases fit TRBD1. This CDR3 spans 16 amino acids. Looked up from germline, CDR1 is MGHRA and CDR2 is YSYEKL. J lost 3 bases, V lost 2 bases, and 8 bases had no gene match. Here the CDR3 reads CASSQHRGRRTDTQYF. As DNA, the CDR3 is TGCGCCAGCAGCCAACATAGGGGGCGACGGACAGATACGCAGTATTTT.

CDR3 in DNA: TGTGCCAGTAGTATTCCTCAGGGGGACAGGGATAGCAATCAGCCCCAGCATTTT. It yields the protein CASSIPQGDRDSNQPQHF. The chain combines TRBV19 with TRBJ1-5, with TRBD1 matching 9 bases. The V gene's germline CDR1 is LNHDA and CDR2 SQIVND (reference sequence). J was trimmed by 0 bases and V by 3 bases; bases with no gene match: 9. The CDR3 loop spans 18 amino acids.

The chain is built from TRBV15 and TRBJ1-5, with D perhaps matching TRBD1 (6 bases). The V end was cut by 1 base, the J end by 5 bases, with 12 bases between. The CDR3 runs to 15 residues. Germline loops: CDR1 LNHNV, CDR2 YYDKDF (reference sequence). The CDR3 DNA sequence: TGTGCCACCAGCAGAGCACAGGGTGGGCATCAGCCCCAGCATTTT. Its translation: CATSRAQGGHQPQHF.

CDR3 sequence reads: CASSSQGLNSPLHF. CDR3 coding DNA: TGTGCCAGCAGCTCACAGGGGCTCAATTCACCCCTCCACTTT. The chain joins TRBV9 to TRBJ1-6; 7 bases are a match to TRBD1. From germline, CDR1 is SGDLS and CDR2 YYNGEE. The CDR3 totals 14 residues. The trim removed 4 bases at V and 7 bases at J, leaving 5 bases unmatched.

CDR3 DNA sequence: TGTGCCAGCAGTGTTCCGGGAAGCAATCAGCCCCAGCATTTT. Its protein is CASSVPGSNQPQHF. The chain couples TRBV2 to TRBJ1-5; unclear D gene. This CDR3 is built from 14 residues. Trimming removed 4 bases at V and 1 base at J, with 8 bases between. Germline-derived CDR1 and CDR2 are SNHLY and FYNNEI.

This CDR3 reads CASSLSGGLGETQYF. DNA for the CDR3: TGTGCCAGCAGCTTATCGGGGGGGCTGGGAGAGACCCAGTACTTC. The chain is built from TRBV7-2 and TRBJ2-5; the match to TRBD2 covers 8 bases. V dropped 2 bases and J dropped 4; count of bases not matched to a gene: 6. The CDR3 is 15 amino acids. Germline V gives CDR1 SGHTA, CDR2 FQGNSA. Full variable domain (outside the CDR3, taken from reference TRBV7-2 and TRBJ2-5): GAGVSQSPSNKVTEKGKDVELRCDPISGHTALYWYRQSLGQGLEFLIYFQGNSAPDKSGLPSDRFSAERTGGSVSTLTIQRTQQEDSAVYLCASSLSGGLGETQYFGPGTRLLVL.

The CDR3 DNA follows: TGTGCCAGCAGCGACGGGAGGTTTAGGAGGCCGAACTATGGCTACACCTTC. This translates into CASSDGRFRRPNYGYTF. The chain employs TRBV9 and TRBJ1-2; D is ambiguous. The germline CDR1 and CDR2 sequences are SGDLS and YYNGEE. CDR3 length equals 17 residues. Trimming left V 3 bases short and J 2 bases short, with 20 bases between.

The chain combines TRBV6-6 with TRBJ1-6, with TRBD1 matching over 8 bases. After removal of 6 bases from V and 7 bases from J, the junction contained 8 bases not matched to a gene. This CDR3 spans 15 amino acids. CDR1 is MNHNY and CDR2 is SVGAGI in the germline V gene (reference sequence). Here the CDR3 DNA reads TGTGCCAGCAGCCCCAGACAGGGGCGGAATTCACCCCTCCACTTT. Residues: CASSPRQGRNSPLHF.

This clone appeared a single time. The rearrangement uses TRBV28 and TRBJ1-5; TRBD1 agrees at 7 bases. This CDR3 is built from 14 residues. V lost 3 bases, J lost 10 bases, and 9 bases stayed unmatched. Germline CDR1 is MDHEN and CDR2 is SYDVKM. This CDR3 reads CASSFWTGDGPQHF. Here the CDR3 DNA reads TGTGCCAGCAGTTTTTGGACAGGCGATGGACCCCAGCATTTT.

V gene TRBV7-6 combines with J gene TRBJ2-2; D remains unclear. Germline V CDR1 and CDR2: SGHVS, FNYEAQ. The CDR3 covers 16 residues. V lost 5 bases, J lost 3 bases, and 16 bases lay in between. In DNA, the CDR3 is TGTGCCAGCAGCCGCAGTAGAGGAACCCACACCGGGGAGCTGTTTTTT. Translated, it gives CASSRSRGTHTGELFF.

The CDR3 here is CASSESGKSYNEQFF. CDR3 nucleotides: TGTGCCAGCAGTGAATCCGGTAAATCCTACAATGAGCAGTTCTTC. J is TRBJ2-1 and V is TRBV6-1, with D hard to call. CDR3 length equals 15 residues. CDR1 MNHNS and CDR2 SASEGT come from the germline V gene. V lost 2 bases and J 1 base, leaving 9 bases between the germline ends.

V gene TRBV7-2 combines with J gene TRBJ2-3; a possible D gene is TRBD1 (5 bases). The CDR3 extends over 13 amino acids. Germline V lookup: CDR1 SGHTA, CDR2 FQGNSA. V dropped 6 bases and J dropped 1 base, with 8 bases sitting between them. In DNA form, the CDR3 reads TGTGCCAGCAGTGAACAGGGCACAGATACGCAGTATTTT. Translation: CASSEQGTDTQYF.

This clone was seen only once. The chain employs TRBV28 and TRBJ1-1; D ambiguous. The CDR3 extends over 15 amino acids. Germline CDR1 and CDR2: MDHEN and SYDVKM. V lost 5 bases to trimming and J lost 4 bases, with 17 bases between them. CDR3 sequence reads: CASSPPLDVRTEAFF. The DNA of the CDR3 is TGTGCCAGCAGTCCCCCCCTAGATGTCCGCACTGAAGCTTTCTTT.